This T cell receptor beta chain was sequenced during a study of PD-1 blockade in classical Hodgkin lymphoma. The CDR3 is 11 residues long. Germline V gene data show CDR1 as SNHLY and CDR2 as FYNNEI. Between the trimmed V and J ends, which lost 8 bases and 11 bases, there was a span of 13 bases. The time point here: newly diagnosed, previously untreated cHL patient sample. Produced via immunoSEQ multiplex PCR; TCRdb's table is partial and in-frame only. This sample has 16,000 or so clones, with 84% found just once. Sequencing was done on a sample of peripheral blood mononuclear cells (PBMCs). The source is a human donor with classical Hodgkin lymphoma. The chain couples TRBV2 to TRBJ1-5; D remains unclear. CDR3 protein: CASAYFSSQHF. CDR3 sequence (DNA): TGTGCCAGCGCTTACTTTAGTTCCCAGCATTTT.